This is a list of T cell receptor beta chains from one sample in a study of blood T cells in healthy people across ages. TCRdb re-analysed the 5' RACE reads in MiXCR, keeping a single row per CDR3 protein. The data hold around 1,100,000 distinct CDR3 sequences, with roughly two fifths observed a single time. The sequenced sample consisted of blood. These receptors originate from a man between 18 and 29 years old in good health. Each CDR3 is given without its conserved first and last residue.

j_call | v_call | cdr3_aa
NA | TRBV20-1 | SARVGPNEQY
TRBJ1-5 | TRBV28 | ASSSGNGNQPQH
TRBJ1-1 | TRBV9 | ASSVDLINTEAF
TRBJ1-2 | TRBV6-6 | ASSRQGDYT
TRBJ1-2 | TRBV6-1 | ASSDSGYGYT
TRBJ1-3 | TRBV5-1 | ASSRGQTGNTIY
TRBJ1-2 | TRBV4-1 | ASSQERVDQGYT
TRBJ2-6 | TRBV28 | ASSSPRGQGANVLT
NA | TRBV11-2 | ASSRWTSGQETQY
TRBJ2-1 | TRBV20-1 | SARAGYLYNEQF
TRBJ2-1 | TRBV4-2 | ASSRGQGGNEQF
TRBJ2-7 | TRBV11-2 | ASSSGTLTYEQY
TRBJ2-1 | TRBV5-6 | ASSGGAARYNEQF
TRBJ2-1 | TRBV7-2 | ASSLVSGEGNEQF
TRBJ1-1 | TRBV29-1 | SVEDRATEAF
TRBJ2-3 | TRBV7-9 | ASSLSGYTDTQY
TRBJ1-1 | TRBV9 | ASSVDQGAGEAF
TRBJ2-1 | TRBV27 | ASSETSEDEQF
TRBJ2-2 | TRBV12-3/TRBV12-4 | ASSPRQVSNTGELF
TRBJ2-1 | TRBV6-5 | ASALGQAYNEQF
TRBJ2-5 | TRBV7-9 | ASSFPQTGEQY
TRBJ1-1 | TRBV29-1 | SVEAQGLAF
TRBJ2-6 | TRBV5-8 | ASSLAPALTQSGKT
TRBJ2-3 | TRBV12-3/TRBV12-4 | ATTLVRGSTDTQY
TRBJ1-5 | TRBV12-3/TRBV12-4 | ASSFRGSSNQPQH
TRBJ2-5 | TRBV7-2 | ASSLRDRGFQETQY
TRBJ1-2 | TRBV27 | ASIGQGNAYGYT
TRBJ2-7 | TRBV27 | ASSKKGQGVTYEQY
TRBJ1-2 | TRBV6-6 | ASHGGNGGYGYT
TRBJ1-1 | TRBV6-2/TRBV6-3 | ASCIDPETQGRAF
TRBJ2-1 | TRBV2 | ASNYRDREETQF
TRBJ2-7 | TRBV5-6 | AIPLGIHEQY
TRBJ2-4 | TRBV29-1 | SPPGSLIQGGGNIQY
TRBJ2-7 | TRBV7-9 | ASSLSDYEQY
TRBJ1-2 | TRBV20-1 | SAITPYSHGYT
TRBJ2-2 | TRBV5-1 | ASRRTVTVWELF
TRBJ2-3 | TRBV2 | TSRETGASTDTQY
TRBJ2-5 | TRBV29-1 | SVRREPSGAQY
TRBJ2-1 | TRBV6-2/TRBV6-3 | ATNTGFEQF
TRBJ1-2 | TRBV12-3/TRBV12-4 | ASRDPQKPNYGYT
TRBJ1-2 | TRBV28 | ASSLGPGMAYGYT
TRBJ2-7 | TRBV15 | ATSRQNRVAYEQY
TRBJ1-2 | TRBV20-1 | SARGGAPNTPYGYT
TRBJ1-1 | TRBV4-1 | ASSQGRRDTEAF
TRBJ2-7 | TRBV3-1 | ASSQEGRGLYNEQY
TRBJ1-2 | TRBV3-1 | ASSQDSKPGGRGYT
TRBJ2-1 | TRBV6-2/TRBV6-3 | ASTQKGANSCNEQF
TRBJ1-3 | TRBV20-1 | SAALGNTIY
TRBJ2-1 | TRBV4-2 | ASSQRTGSNEQF
TRBJ2-1 | TRBV20-1 | SATGTSGVNEQF
TRBJ2-1 | TRBV28 | ASSFPLGSITGRNEQF
TRBJ2-2 | TRBV4-1 | ASRTSGGLGELF
TRBJ1-2 | TRBV5-1 | ASSLEQGGGYT